The 11 T cell receptor beta chains in this list originate from one sample, sequenced in a study of T cell repertoires and HLA-DP antigens. Antigen specificity for these receptors is unknown. The repertoire was sequenced with immunoSEQ multiplex PCR; TCRdb's copy has only in-frame clones and lacks some. The table records around 70,000 clones, around three quarters of them present only once. Material: CD4+ T cells from PBMCs. These receptor sequences come from a man in his sixties in good health and CMV-seronegative.

The rearrangement uses TRBV5-1 and TRBJ2-1; D is undetermined. The V end lost 0 bases, the J end lost 5 bases, and 9 bases lay between the germline ends. The CDR3 consists of 14 residues. Germline CDR1 and CDR2: SGHRS and YFSETQ. The CDR3 nucleotides are TGCGCCAGCAGCTTGGGTCCGGAAAACAATGAGCAGTTCTTC. This translates into CASSLGPENNEQFF.

V and J are TRBV5-6 and TRBJ2-2; no reliable D call. The germline V gene has CDR1 SGHDT and CDR2 YYEEEE. Deletions cut 4 bases from V and 5 bases from J, with 15 bases between. The CDR3 is 15 amino acids. CDR3 DNA: TGTGCCAGCAGCCCTACCCCAGAAAGTACCGGGGAGCTGTTTTTT. Residues: CASSPTPESTGELFF.

J is TRBJ2-1 and V is TRBV4-1; tentative D call: TRBD1 (6 bases). V gave up 7 bases and J gave up 2 bases, with 12 bases separating them. There are 14 residues in the CDR3. Germline V gene lookup returns CDR1 MGHRA and CDR2 YSYEKL. The CDR3 DNA reads as TGCGCCAGCACCCAGGACAGACCCTACAATGAGCAGTTCTTC. Residues: CASTQDRPYNEQFF.

J is TRBJ1-1 and V is TRBV7-9; D unresolved. Germline V gives CDR1 SEHNR, CDR2 FQNEAQ (reference sequence). The CDR3 loop spans 15 amino acids. The V and J ends lost 6 bases and 1 base respectively, with 15 bases between them. The CDR3 region is CASSPRGLENTEAFF. The CDR3 coding sequence is TGTGCCAGCAGTCCCCGGGGTTTGGAGAACACTGAAGCTTTCTTT.

The rearrangement joins TRBV11-2 to TRBJ1-6; D gene uncertain. The CDR3 runs 16 residues. Germline loops: CDR1 SGHAT, CDR2 FQNNGV. V was cut by 0 bases and J by 7 bases, with 13 bases left in between. The CDR3 DNA reads as TGTGCCAGCAGCTTAGAGGTTCAGGAATGGAATTCACCCCTCCACTTT. It translates to CASSLEVQEWNSPLHF.

In its sample, this clone was seen a few times. The V and J genes are TRBV5-4 and TRBJ2-7; 10 bases map to TRBD2. From germline, CDR1 is SGHNT and CDR2 YYREEE (reference sequence). This CDR3 is built from 15 residues. V shed 4 bases and J 2 bases; nucleotides not matched to a gene: 6. The CDR3 here is CASSGPSGGAYEQYF. The CDR3 DNA follows: TGTGCCAGCAGCGGTCCTAGCGGGGGAGCCTACGAGCAGTACTTC.

The chain combines TRBV14 with TRBJ2-2; no reliable D call. Trimming left V 6 bases short and J 4 bases short, with 6 bases between. The CDR3 loop spans 12 amino acids. Germline-derived CDR1 and CDR2 are SGHDN and FVKESK. Here the CDR3 reads CASRQTTGELFF. CDR3 nucleotide sequence: TGTGCCAGCAGACAGACCACCGGGGAGCTGTTTTTT.

V is TRBV4-2 and J is TRBJ1-1; a possible D gene is TRBD1 (6 bases). The CDR3 runs to 15 residues. Germline V gives CDR1 LGHNA, CDR2 YNFKEQ. V was shortened by 1 base and J by 7 bases, with 16 bases between the two germline ends. CDR3 region: CASSQVLQGTVEAFF. The CDR3 bases are TGTGCCAGCAGCCAAGTTTTGCAGGGGACGGTTGAAGCTTTCTTT.

This rearrangement joins TRBV30 to TRBJ1-2; the D is unclear. In germline, CDR1 is GTSNPN, CDR2 SVGIG (reference sequence). Trimming removed 1 base from V and 2 bases from J, with 5 bases in between. CDR3 length: 12 residues. CDR3 DNA: TGTGCCTGGAGTGGACGGAACTATGGCTACACCTTC. Translation gives CAWSGRNYGYTF.

V and J are TRBV10-2 and TRBJ1-6, with D unclear. CDR3 length equals 14 residues. V was trimmed by 0 bases and J by 6 bases, leaving 6 bases between them. Per germline, CDR1 WSHSY and CDR2 SAAADI. CDR3 coding DNA: TGCGCCAGCAGTGAGTCGGGTGGTAATTCACCCCTCCACTTT. Amino acid sequence: CASSESGGNSPLHF.

J is TRBJ2-7 and V is TRBV29-1; D may correspond to TRBD1 or TRBD2 (5 bases each). V lost 7 bases and J lost 2, with 12 bases in between. This CDR3 spans 12 amino acids. Germline assignment: CDR1 SQVTM and CDR2 ANQGSEA. The CDR3 nucleotides are TGCAGCGCCCGGGACGGACCCTACGAGCAGTACTTC. This encodes CSARDGPYEQYF.